Listed below are T cell receptor beta chains from one sample, sequenced in a study of identical twins. TCRdb reprocessed the 5' RACE reads with MiXCR, giving one entry per CDR3 protein. The sample lists approximately 630,000 distinct CDR3 sequences; around 7.4% were seen once. A further study also used this sample, focusing on yellow fever vaccine responses in identical twins.

The sequencing sample was made of PBMCs. These receptors all come from a young woman in good health. The CDR3 runs from the conserved cysteine through the conserved F or W. The D gene is left open where the match is weak. The size of a clone is reported for some rows only, either as once, few or many, or as a class for expanded clones.

D gene	V gene	clone size	J gene	CDR3 protein	CDR3 DNA
.	TRBV29-1	many	TRBJ2-1	CSLRRGNNEQFF	TGCAGCCTTCGTCGGGGAAACAATGAGCAGTTCTTC
TRBD2	TRBV20-1	.	TRBJ2-5	CSASWGGSAFETQYF	TGCAGTGCTAGTTGGGGGGGGTCAGCGTTTGAGACCCAGTACTTC
.	TRBV28	few	TRBJ2-2	CASSLLKGNTGELFF	TGTGCCAGCAGTTTACTAAAGGGGAACACCGGGGAGCTGTTTTTT
.	TRBV4-1	few	TRBJ1-2	CASSQEGGRGYGYTF	TGCGCCAGCAGCCAAGAGGGGGGCAGGGGCTATGGCTACACCTTC
TRBD1	TRBV28	once	TRBJ2-6	CASRSTGHSGANVLTF	TGTGCCAGCAGGTCGACAGGGCACTCTGGGGCCAACGTCCTGACTTTC
.	TRBV2	few	TRBJ1-1	CASSVLNTEAFF	TGTGCCAGCAGTGTCCTCAACACTGAAGCTTTCTTT
.	TRBV29-1	many	TRBJ1-5	CSVCWGLDQPQHF	TGCAGCGTCTGTTGGGGTTTGGATCAGCCCCAGCATTTT
TRBD2	TRBV4-2	many	TRBJ2-5	CASSQELAAAVKTQYF	TGTGCCAGCAGCCAAGAACTAGCGGCCGCGGTAAAGACCCAGTACTTC
TRBD1	TRBV5-1	many	TRBJ2-7	CASSQDRGMVEQYF	TGCGCCAGCAGCCAGGACAGGGGAATGGTCGAGCAGTACTTC
TRBD1	TRBV10-2	many	TRBJ2-1	CASSVTGGAKNEQFF	TGCGCCAGCAGTGTGACAGGGGGAGCCAAAAATGAGCAGTTCTTC
.	TRBV5-3	.	TRBJ2-4	CARSLLRGADKNIQYF	TGTGCCAGAAGCTTGCTCAGGGGCGCGGACAAAAACATTCAGTACTTC
TRBD2	TRBV2	.	TRBJ2-1	CASSDVGGSSYNEQFF	TGTGCCAGCAGTGATGTGGGGGGGAGCTCCTACAATGAGCAGTTCTTC
TRBD2	TRBV12-3/TRBV12-4	.	TRBJ2-1	CASTPGGAGTYNEQFF	TGTGCCAGCACCCCGGGAGGGGCGGGGACCTACAATGAGCAGTTCTTC
.	TRBV20-1	.	TRBJ2-5	CSLMGATQETQYF	TGCAGTCTGATGGGGGCGACACAAGAGACCCAGTACTTC
TRBD2	TRBV20-1	few	TRBJ2-1	CSARREGNEQFF	TGCAGTGCTAGGCGGGAGGGTAATGAGCAGTTCTTC
.	TRBV12-3/TRBV12-4	many	TRBJ1-5	CASSFAGFGSQHF	TGTGCCAGCAGTTTTGCAGGCTTCGGGTCCCAGCATTTT
.	TRBV12-3/TRBV12-4	.	TRBJ2-5	CASTPWGLRRETQYF	TGTGCCAGCACCCCATGGGGACTCCGTAGAGAGACCCAGTACTTC
.	TRBV10-2	many	TRBJ1-1	CASRTGARITEAFF	TGCGCCAGCAGAACGGGGGCGAGGATCACTGAAGCTTTCTTT
.	TRBV29-1	few	TRBJ2-1	CSVSGVSYNEQFF	TGCAGCGTCTCGGGGGTTTCCTACAATGAGCAGTTCTTC
.	TRBV12-3/TRBV12-4	many	TRBJ2-3	CASSLDSKSDTQYF	TGTGCCAGCAGTTTAGACTCAAAGTCAGATACGCAGTATTTT
TRBD2	TRBV7-9	.	TRBJ2-5	CASSLGASGDQETQYF	TGTGCCAGCAGCCTAGGGGCTAGCGGAGATCAAGAGACCCAGTACTTC
.	TRBV12-3/TRBV12-4	many	TRBJ1-1	CASSLALLGGDTEAFF	TGTGCCAGCAGTTTAGCTTTGCTTGGGGGGGACACTGAAGCTTTCTTT
.	TRBV3-1	many	TRBJ1-2	CASSPDIVTPYGYTF	TGTGCCAGCAGCCCCGATATCGTGACACCCTATGGCTACACCTTC
TRBD1	TRBV7-9	few	TRBJ2-1	CAGDRGSYNEQFF	TGTGCCGGGGACAGGGGCTCCTACAATGAGCAGTTCTTC
TRBD1	TRBV13	few	TRBJ2-1	CASSYETGPDEQFF	TGTGCCAGCAGCTACGAGACAGGGCCCGATGAGCAGTTCTTC
.	TRBV6-2/TRBV6-3	few	TRBJ1-6	CASRSASGGPTAPLHF	TGTGCCAGCAGGTCGGCCTCCGGGGGCCCAACGGCACCCCTCCACTTT
TRBD2	TRBV2	many	TRBJ2-5	CASRGRLAERGSQETQYF	TGTGCCAGCAGAGGTCGACTAGCGGAGAGGGGATCCCAAGAGACCCAGTACTTC
.	TRBV29-1	few	TRBJ2-2	CSVVGGAGTGELFF	TGCAGCGTTGTCGGGGGCGCGGGCACCGGGGAGCTGTTTTTT
.	TRBV20-1	few	TRBJ1-1	CSAPGEGKEAFF	TGCAGTGCGCCAGGGGAGGGTAAGGAGGCTTTCTTT
TRBD1	TRBV2	many	TRBJ1-1	CASRPDRVTLFTEAFF	TGTGCCAGCAGGCCCGACAGGGTAACCCTTTTCACTGAAGCTTTCTTT
.	TRBV12-3/TRBV12-4	few	TRBJ2-2	CASSPDSPAGELFF	TGTGCCAGCAGTCCCGACTCCCCCGCCGGGGAGCTGTTTTTT
.	TRBV18	few	TRBJ1-1	CASSPEEGGTEAFF	TGTGCCAGCTCACCCGAAGAGGGCGGGACTGAAGCTTTCTTT
TRBD1	TRBV6-5	many	TRBJ2-5	CASSYSGTGGQETQYF	TGTGCCAGCAGTTACTCGGGGACAGGGGGCCAAGAGACCCAGTACTTC
TRBD2	TRBV28	few	TRBJ2-2	CASSYSGTSGGSGELFF	TGTGCCAGCAGTTACTCCGGGACTAGCGGGGGGTCCGGGGAGCTGTTTTTT
TRBD2	TRBV24-1	many	TRBJ2-1	CATSDFIAGGGDEQFF	TGTGCCACCAGTGATTTTATAGCGGGAGGGGGCGATGAGCAGTTCTTC
.	TRBV7-9	many	TRBJ2-4	CASSLSGEHNYF	TGTGCCAGCAGCTTATCAGGGGAACACAACTACTTC
TRBD1	TRBV10-3	few	TRBJ2-5	CAISEGQGWETQYF	TGTGCCATCAGTGAGGGACAGGGATGGGAGACCCAGTACTTC
.	TRBV12-3/TRBV12-4	many	TRBJ2-5	CASSFWRQETQYF	TGTGCCAGCAGTTTCTGGAGGCAAGAGACCCAGTACTTC
TRBD2	TRBV20-1	few	TRBJ2-1	CSVVAGGLNEQFF	TGCAGTGTCGTAGCGGGGGGGCTTAATGAGCAGTTCTTC
.	TRBV27	few	TRBJ2-1	CASSPTPGNEQFF	TGTGCCAGCAGTCCCACGCCCGGGAATGAGCAGTTCTTC
.	TRBV5-1	many	TRBJ2-4	CASRLADSTKNIQYF	TGCGCCAGCAGACTCGCGGACAGCACCAAAAACATTCAGTACTTC
.	TRBV7-7	many	TRBJ1-1	CASSFGENTEAFF	TGTGCCAGCAGCTTCGGAGAGAACACTGAAGCTTTCTTT
.	TRBV20-1	many	TRBJ1-1	CSASWNTEAFF	TGCAGTGCTAGCTGGAACACTGAAGCTTTCTTT
.	TRBV6-5	many	TRBJ1-5	CASSYSGEQPQHF	TGTGCCAGCAGTTACTCAGGGGAACAGCCCCAGCATTTT
TRBD2	TRBV3-1	.	TRBJ2-3	CASSPLSSGTNTQYF	TGTGCCAGCAGCCCTCTCAGTAGCGGGACGAATACGCAGTATTTT
TRBD1	TRBV6-5	few	TRBJ2-3	CASSYLHPGQGIDTQYF	TGTGCCAGCAGTTACCTTCATCCTGGACAGGGGATCGATACGCAGTATTTT
.	TRBV3-1	many	TRBJ1-1	CASSQERRMNTEAFF	TGTGCCAGCAGCCAAGAAAGGCGGATGAACACTGAAGCTTTCTTT
TRBD2	TRBV7-9	few	TRBJ2-3	CASSLRGLAKSTDTQYF	TGTGCCAGCAGCTTACGTGGACTAGCGAAAAGCACAGATACGCAGTATTTT
TRBD2	TRBV2	few	TRBJ2-2	CASSAGGGNTGELFF	TGTGCCAGCAGTGCTGGCGGGGGGAACACCGGGGAGCTGTTTTTT
.	TRBV6-1	many	TRBJ2-6	CASSEDGTGANVLTF	TGTGCCAGCAGTGAAGATGGGACTGGGGCCAACGTCCTGACTTTC
TRBD2	TRBV7-6	.	TRBJ2-7	CASSLTSGYEQYF	TGTGCCAGCAGCTTGACTAGCGGCTACGAGCAGTACTTC
.	TRBV18	many	TRBJ2-7	CASSPTDRTYEQYF	TGTGCCAGCTCACCTACGGACAGAACCTACGAGCAGTACTTC
.	TRBV9	.	TRBJ1-6	CASSVSTGYNSPLHF	TGTGCCAGCAGCGTATCGACAGGTTATAATTCACCCCTCCACTTT
.	TRBV7-9	.	TRBJ2-1	CASTTSGAGDEQFF	TGTGCCAGCACCACCTCGGGGGCTGGGGATGAGCAGTTCTTC